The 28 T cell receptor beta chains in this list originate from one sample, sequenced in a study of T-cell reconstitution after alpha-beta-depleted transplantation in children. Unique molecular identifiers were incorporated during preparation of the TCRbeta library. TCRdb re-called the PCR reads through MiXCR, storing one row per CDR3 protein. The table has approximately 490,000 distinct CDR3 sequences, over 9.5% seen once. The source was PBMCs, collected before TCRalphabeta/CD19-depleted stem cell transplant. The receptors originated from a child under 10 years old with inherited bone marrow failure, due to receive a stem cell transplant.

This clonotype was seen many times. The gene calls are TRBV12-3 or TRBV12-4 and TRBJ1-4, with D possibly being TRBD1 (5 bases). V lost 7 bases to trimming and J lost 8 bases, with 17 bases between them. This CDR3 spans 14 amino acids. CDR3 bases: TGTGCCAGCATCTCGGACATGCCGGGGGAAAAACTGTTTTTT. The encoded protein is CASISDMPGEKLFF.

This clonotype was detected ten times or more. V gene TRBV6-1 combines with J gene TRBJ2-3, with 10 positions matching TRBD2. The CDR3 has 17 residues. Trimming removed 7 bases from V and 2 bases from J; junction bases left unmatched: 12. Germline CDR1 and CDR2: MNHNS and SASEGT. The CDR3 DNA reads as TGTGCCAGCAAAGACATCAGGACTAGCGGCTTCACAGATACGCAGTATTTT. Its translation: CASKDIRTSGFTDTQYF.

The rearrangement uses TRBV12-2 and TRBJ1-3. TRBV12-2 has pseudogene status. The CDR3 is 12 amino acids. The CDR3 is CASRPRGNTIYF. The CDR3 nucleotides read TGTGCAAGTCGCCCCCGAGGAAACACCATATATTTT.

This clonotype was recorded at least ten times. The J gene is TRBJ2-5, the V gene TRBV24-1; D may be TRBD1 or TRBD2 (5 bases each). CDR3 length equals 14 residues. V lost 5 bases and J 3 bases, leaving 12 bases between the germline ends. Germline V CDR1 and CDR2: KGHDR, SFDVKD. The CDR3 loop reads CATSAWDREETQYF. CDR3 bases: TGTGCCACCAGTGCGTGGGACCGAGAAGAGACCCAGTACTTC.

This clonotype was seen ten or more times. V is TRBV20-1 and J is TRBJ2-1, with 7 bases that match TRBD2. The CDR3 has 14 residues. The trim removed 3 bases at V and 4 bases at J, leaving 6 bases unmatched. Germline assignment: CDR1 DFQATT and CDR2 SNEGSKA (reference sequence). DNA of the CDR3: TGCAGTGCTAGCTACCTAGCGGTATACAATGAGCAGTTCTTC. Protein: CSASYLAVYNEQFF.

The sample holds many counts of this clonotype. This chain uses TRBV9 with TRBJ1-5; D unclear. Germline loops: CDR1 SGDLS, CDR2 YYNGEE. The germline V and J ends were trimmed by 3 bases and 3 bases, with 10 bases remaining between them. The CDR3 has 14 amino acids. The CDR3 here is CASSDSALNQPQHF. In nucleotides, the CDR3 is TGTGCCAGCAGCGACAGTGCGCTCAATCAGCCCCAGCATTTT.

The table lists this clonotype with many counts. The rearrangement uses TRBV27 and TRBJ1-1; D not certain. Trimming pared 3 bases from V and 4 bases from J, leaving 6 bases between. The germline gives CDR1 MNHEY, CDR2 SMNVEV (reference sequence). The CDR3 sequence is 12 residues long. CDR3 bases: TGTGCCAGCAGTTTTATAGGCACTGAAGCTTTCTTT. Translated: CASSFIGTEAFF.

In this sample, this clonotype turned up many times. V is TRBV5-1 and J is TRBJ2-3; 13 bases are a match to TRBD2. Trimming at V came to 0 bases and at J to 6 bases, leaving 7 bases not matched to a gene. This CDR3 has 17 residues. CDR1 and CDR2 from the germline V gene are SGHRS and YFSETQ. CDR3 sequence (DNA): TGCGCCAGCAGCTTGGCCCGACTAGCGGGAGGAGTGGATACGCAGTATTTT. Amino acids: CASSLARLAGGVDTQYF.

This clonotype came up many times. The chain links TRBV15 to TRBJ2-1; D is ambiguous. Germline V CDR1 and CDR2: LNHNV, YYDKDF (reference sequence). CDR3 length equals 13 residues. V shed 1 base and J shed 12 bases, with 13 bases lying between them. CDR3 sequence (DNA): TGTGCCACCAGCAGAGGACTGATTGGCTTGCAGTTCTTC. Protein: CATSRGLIGLQFF. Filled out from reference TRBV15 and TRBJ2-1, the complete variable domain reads DAMVIQNPRYQVTQFGKPVTLSCSQTLNHNVMYWYQQKSSQAPKLLFHYYDKDFNNEADTPDNFQSRRPNTSFCFLDIRSPGLGDTAMYLCATSRGLIGLQFFGPGTRLTVL.

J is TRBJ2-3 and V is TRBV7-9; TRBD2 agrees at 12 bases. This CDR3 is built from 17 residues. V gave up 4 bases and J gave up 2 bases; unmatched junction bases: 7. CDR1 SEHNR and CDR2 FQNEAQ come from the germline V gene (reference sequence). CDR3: CASSSPLAGGPTDTQYF. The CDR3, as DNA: TGTGCCAGCAGCTCCCCCCTAGCGGGAGGGCCCACAGATACGCAGTATTTT.

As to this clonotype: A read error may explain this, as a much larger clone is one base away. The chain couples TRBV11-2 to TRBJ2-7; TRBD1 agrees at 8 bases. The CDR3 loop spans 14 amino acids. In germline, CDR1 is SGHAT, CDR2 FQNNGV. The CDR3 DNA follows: TGTGCCAGGAGCTCAGGGGGCGTCACCTACGAGCAGTACTTC. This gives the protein CARSSGGVTYEQYF.

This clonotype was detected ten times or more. The CDR3 DNA reads TGCGCCAGCAGCATTAGCTGGGGCTCACCAGATACGCAGTATTTT. Translation: CASSISWGSPDTQYF. The gene calls are TRBV5-1 and TRBJ2-3, with a tentative D call TRBD1 (5 bases). Deletions cut 4 bases from V and 4 bases from J, with 16 bases between. Germline CDR1 reads SGHRS; CDR2 reads YFSETQ. CDR3 length equals 15 residues. Filled out from reference TRBV5-1 and TRBJ2-3, the complete variable domain reads KAGVTQTPRYLIKTRGQQVTLSCSPISGHRSVSWYQQTPGQGLQFLFEYFSETQRNKGNFPGRFSGRQFSNSRSEMNVSTLELGDSALYLCASSISWGSPDTQYFGPGTRLTVL.

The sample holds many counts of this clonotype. The CDR3 is CASSFATGALGETQYF. The DNA of the CDR3 is TGTGCCAGCAGTTTCGCCACAGGAGCGCTAGGAGAGACCCAGTACTTC. The chain is built from TRBV27 and TRBJ2-5, with a possible D match to TRBD1 (5 bases). V lost 3 bases and J lost 4, with 18 bases in between. The CDR3 extends over 16 amino acids. Germline V gene lookup returns CDR1 MNHEY and CDR2 SMNVEV (reference sequence).

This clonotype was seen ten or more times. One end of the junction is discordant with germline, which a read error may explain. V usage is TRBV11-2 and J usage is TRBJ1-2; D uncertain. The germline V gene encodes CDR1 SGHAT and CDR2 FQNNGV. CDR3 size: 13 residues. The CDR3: CASSSGAAYVYTF. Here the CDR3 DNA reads TGTGCCAGCAGCTCAGGAGCCGCTTATGTCTACACCTTC. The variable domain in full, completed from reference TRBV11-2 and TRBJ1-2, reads EAGVAQSPRYKIIEKRQSVAFWCNPISGHATLYWYQQILGQGPKLLIQFQNNGVVDDSQLPKDRFSAERLKGVDSTLKIQPAKLEDSAVYLCASSSGAAYVYTFGSGTRLTVV.

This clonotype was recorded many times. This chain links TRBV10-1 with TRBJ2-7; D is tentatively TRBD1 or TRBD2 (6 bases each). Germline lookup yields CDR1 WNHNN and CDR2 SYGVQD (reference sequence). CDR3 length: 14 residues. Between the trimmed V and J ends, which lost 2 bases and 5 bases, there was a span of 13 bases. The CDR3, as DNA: TGCGCCAGCAGTGAGGGGGGGCTCGGCGACGAGCAGTACTTC. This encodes CASSEGGLGDEQYF.

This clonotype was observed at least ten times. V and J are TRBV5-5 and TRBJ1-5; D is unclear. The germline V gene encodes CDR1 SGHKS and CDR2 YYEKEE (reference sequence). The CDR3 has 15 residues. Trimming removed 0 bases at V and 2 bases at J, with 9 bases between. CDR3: CASSLEGLGNQPQHF. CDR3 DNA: TGTGCCAGCAGCTTGGAGGGATTGGGCAATCAGCCCCAGCATTTT.

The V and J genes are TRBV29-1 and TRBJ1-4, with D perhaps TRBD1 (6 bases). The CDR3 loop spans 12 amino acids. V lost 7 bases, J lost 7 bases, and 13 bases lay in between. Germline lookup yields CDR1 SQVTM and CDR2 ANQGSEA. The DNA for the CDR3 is TGCAGCGCCGCGGAGGGGGTTGAAAAACTGTTTTTT. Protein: CSAAEGVEKLFF.

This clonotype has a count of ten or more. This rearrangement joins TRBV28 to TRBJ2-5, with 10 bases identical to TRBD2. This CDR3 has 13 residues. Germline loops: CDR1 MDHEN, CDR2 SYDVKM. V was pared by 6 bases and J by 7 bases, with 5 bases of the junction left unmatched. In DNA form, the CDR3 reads TGTGCCAGCAGACCAGCGGGAGGGGGGACCCAGTACTTC. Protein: CASRPAGGGTQYF.

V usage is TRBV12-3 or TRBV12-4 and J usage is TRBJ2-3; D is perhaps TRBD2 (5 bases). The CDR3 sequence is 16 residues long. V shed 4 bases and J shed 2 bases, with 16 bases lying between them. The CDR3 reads CASSSPEAQNTDTQYF. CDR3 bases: TGTGCCAGCAGTTCCCCGGAGGCCCAAAACACAGATACGCAGTATTTT.

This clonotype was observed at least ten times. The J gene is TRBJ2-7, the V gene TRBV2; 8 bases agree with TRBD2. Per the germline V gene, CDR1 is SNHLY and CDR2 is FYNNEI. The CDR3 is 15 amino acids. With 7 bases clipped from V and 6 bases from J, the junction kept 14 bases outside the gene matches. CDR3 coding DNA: TGTGCCAGCAAGTCAAATAGCGGGATCCTCTCCGAGCAGTACTTC. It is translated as CASKSNSGILSEQYF.

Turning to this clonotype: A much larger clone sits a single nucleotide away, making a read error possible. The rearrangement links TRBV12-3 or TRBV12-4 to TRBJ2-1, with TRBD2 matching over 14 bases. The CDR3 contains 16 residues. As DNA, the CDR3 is TGTGCCAGCAGTTCGGGGACTAGCGGGAGAGAGAATGGGCAGTTCTTC. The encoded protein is CASSSGTSGRENGQFF.

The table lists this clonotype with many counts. The CDR3 loop is CASSQVSSGKGEFF. The CDR3 DNA reads as TGCGCCAGCAGCCAAGTTTCTAGCGGGAAAGGGGAGTTCTTC. The genes are TRBV4-3 and TRBJ2-1, with TRBD2 matching over 9 bases. The germline gives CDR1 LGHNA, CDR2 YSLEER. The ends lost 1 base at V and 14 bases at J; junction bases unmatched: 9. This CDR3 is built from 14 residues.

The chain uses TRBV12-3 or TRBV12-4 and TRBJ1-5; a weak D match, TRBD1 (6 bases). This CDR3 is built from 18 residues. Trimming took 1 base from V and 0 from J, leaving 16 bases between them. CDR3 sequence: CASSLGGGRSPSNQPQHF. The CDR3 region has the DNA TGTGCCAGCAGTTTAGGGGGGGGGCGATCTCCTAGCAATCAGCCCCAGCATTTT.

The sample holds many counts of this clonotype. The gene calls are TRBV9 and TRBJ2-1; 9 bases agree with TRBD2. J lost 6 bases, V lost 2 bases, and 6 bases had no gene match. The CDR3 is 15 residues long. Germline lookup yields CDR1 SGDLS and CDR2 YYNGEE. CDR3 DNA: TGTGCCAGCAGCGTTGCTAGCGGGATTTCCAATGAGCAGTTCTTC. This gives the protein CASSVASGISNEQFF.

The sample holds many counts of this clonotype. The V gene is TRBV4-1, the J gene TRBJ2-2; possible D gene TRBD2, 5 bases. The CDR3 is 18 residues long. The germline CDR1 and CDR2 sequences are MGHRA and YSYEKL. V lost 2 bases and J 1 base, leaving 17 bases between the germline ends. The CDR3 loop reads CASSQSRGVAQNTGELFF. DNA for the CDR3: TGCGCCAGCAGCCAATCGCGTGGGGTAGCGCAGAACACCGGGGAGCTGTTTTTT.

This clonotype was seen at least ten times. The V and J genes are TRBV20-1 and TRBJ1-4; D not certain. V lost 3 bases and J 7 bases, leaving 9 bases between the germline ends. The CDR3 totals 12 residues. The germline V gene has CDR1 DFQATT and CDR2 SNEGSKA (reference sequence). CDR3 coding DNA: TGCAGTGCTAGCGGTTGGCGTGAAAAACTGTTTTTT. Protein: CSASGWREKLFF.

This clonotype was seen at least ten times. The CDR3 coding sequence is TGTGCCAGCAGTTTCGGGGAAGGCAATGAGCAGTTCTTC. Translating it yields CASSFGEGNEQFF. J is TRBJ2-1 and V is TRBV12-3 or TRBV12-4, with D perhaps matching TRBD2 (5 bases). V was trimmed by 3 bases and J by 6 bases, leaving 9 bases between them. This CDR3 spans 13 amino acids.

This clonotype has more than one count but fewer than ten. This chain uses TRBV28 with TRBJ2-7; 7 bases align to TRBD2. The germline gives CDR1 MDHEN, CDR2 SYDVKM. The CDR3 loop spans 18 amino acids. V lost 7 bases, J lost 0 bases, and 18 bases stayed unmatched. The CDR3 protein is CASTPSAQAAGLSYEQYF. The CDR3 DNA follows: TGTGCCAGCACCCCAAGTGCCCAGGCAGCGGGACTCTCCTACGAGCAGTACTTC. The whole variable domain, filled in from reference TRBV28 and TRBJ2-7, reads DVKVTQSSRYLVKRTGEKVFLECVQDMDHENMFWYRQDPGLGLRLIYFSYDVKMKEKGDIPEGYSVSREKKERFSLILESASTNQTSMYLCASTPSAQAAGLSYEQYFGPGTRLTVT.